The entry that follows covers one T cell receptor beta chain sequence. Its specificity is not known. This record comes from a study of cytomegalovirus exposure and HLA in healthy donors. Broader study findings: In a later analysis, TCR beta V- and J-gene trimming showed a link to a missense DCLRE1C variant. In vitro assays verified that a few CMV-associated chains recognized CMV antigens specifically.

Primers included in the PCR were 60 Vbeta and 13 Jbeta primers. Data came from immunoSEQ multiplex PCR; TCRdb stores just in-frame clones and leaves some out. In the table there are about 200,000 clones, 80% to 90% of which are singletons. The CDR3 runs to 14 residues. Germline assignment: CDR1 SGHDT and CDR2 YYEEEE. V dropped 2 bases and J dropped 5; count of bases not matched to a gene: 3. This clonotype was sampled from a man in his thirties or forties in good health and CMV-seronegative. The sequenced sample was PBMCs. V usage is TRBV5-6 and J usage is TRBJ2-5, with 10 positions matching TRBD2. CDR3: CASSLAGGRETQYF. The CDR3, as DNA: TGTGCCAGCAGCTTAGCGGGGGGGCGGGAGACCCAGTACTTC.